The 26 T cell receptor beta chains in this list originate from one sample, sequenced in a study of CD8 T cells in Susac syndrome. Roughly 0.45 to 1 ug RNA was reverse transcribed with random hexamers. One entry per CDR3 protein results from TCRdb running MiXCR on the immunoSEQ multiplex PCR reads. The repertoire holds around 150,000 distinct CDR3 sequences, with about 93% as singletons. Sequencing was done on a sample of CD4+ T cells from PBMCs. These receptors originate from a human donor in good health.

This chain uses TRBV7-9 with TRBJ2-2; no firm D call. From germline, CDR1 is SEHNR and CDR2 FQNEAQ (reference sequence). Trimming removed 5 bases from V and 0 bases from J, with 7 bases in between. The CDR3 runs to 14 residues. In DNA form, the CDR3 reads TGTGCCAGCAGCCCCGATTCGAACACCGGGGAGCTGTTTTTT. This codes for CASSPDSNTGELFF.

The rearrangement uses TRBV13 and TRBJ2-1; 8 bases align to TRBD2. The CDR3 consists of 15 residues. Trimming removed 2 bases from V and 7 bases from J; junction bases left unmatched: 7. CDR1 PRHDT and CDR2 FYEKMQ come from the germline V gene (reference sequence). Here the CDR3 reads CASSLLAGPRNEQFF. The CDR3, as DNA: TGTGCCAGCAGCTTACTAGCGGGCCCCCGAAATGAGCAGTTCTTC.

The V call is TRBV6-5, the J call TRBJ1-6, with D uncertain. Germline V gene lookup returns CDR1 MNHEY and CDR2 SVGAGI. The V gene lost 4 bases and the J gene lost 8 bases, with 15 bases spanning the gap. The CDR3 has 15 amino acids. The CDR3 DNA follows: TGTGCCAGCAGTTCCTACTCGGGTGGGCATTCACCCCTCCACTTT. Its translation is CASSSYSGGHSPLHF.

The V call is TRBV2, the J call TRBJ1-4, with TRBD1 identical over 8 bases. CDR3 length: 14 amino acids. Trimming removed 6 bases from V and 7 bases from J; junction bases left unmatched: 7. Germline V gene sequence: CDR1 SNHLY, CDR2 FYNNEI. The DNA for the CDR3 is TGTGCCAGCAGCCCTGACAGGGGAAGTGAAAAACTGTTTTTT. Amino acid sequence: CASSPDRGSEKLFF.

The gene calls are TRBV25-1 and TRBJ1-2; 7 nucleotides line up with TRBD1. Germline CDR1 is MGHDK and CDR2 is SYGVNS. With 1 base clipped from V and 4 bases from J, the junction kept 6 bases outside the gene matches. The CDR3 loop spans 15 amino acids. The CDR3 region is CASSEWEGASYGYTF. DNA for the CDR3: TGTGCCAGCAGTGAATGGGAGGGGGCGAGCTATGGCTACACCTTC.

The rearrangement links TRBV6-1 to TRBJ2-1; no clear D gene. Trimming removed 2 bases from V and 10 bases from J, with 6 bases in between. The germline V gene has CDR1 MNHNS and CDR2 SASEGT. This CDR3 has 11 residues. The CDR3 spells CASSESAEQFF. The CDR3 bases are TGTGCCAGCAGTGAATCAGCGGAGCAGTTCTTC.

This chain connects TRBV6-5 to TRBJ1-2; perhaps TRBD1 as D (5 bases). The V gene's germline CDR1 is MNHEY and CDR2 SVGAGI. The CDR3 runs to 13 residues. V lost 11 bases and J 2 bases, leaving 15 bases between the germline ends. The DNA for the CDR3 is TGTGCCTCGAAAGAGGGGAGAAACTATGGCTACACCTTC. It is translated as CASKEGRNYGYTF.

The chain carries TRBV27 and TRBJ2-3; tentative D call: TRBD1 (5 bases). The CDR3 length is 15 residues. V was pared by 6 bases and J by 0 bases, with 13 bases between. Germline CDR1 MNHEY, CDR2 SMNVEV (reference sequence). The CDR3 sequence is CASRQEWVSTDTQYF. In nucleotides, the CDR3 is TGTGCCAGCAGACAGGAATGGGTTAGCACAGATACGCAGTATTTT.

The CDR3 sequence: CASSPEGTRGETQYF. As DNA, the CDR3 is TGCGCCAGCAGCCCGGAGGGGACTAGAGGGGAGACCCAGTACTTC. The V call is TRBV5-1, the J call TRBJ2-5; 8 bases line up with TRBD2. Losses at the gene ends were 4 bases for V and 5 bases for J; bases not matched to a gene: 10. Per the germline V gene, CDR1 is SGHRS and CDR2 is YFSETQ. The CDR3 sequence is 15 residues long.

V and J are TRBV20-1 and TRBJ2-3; D may be TRBD2 (6 bases). Trimming removed 6 bases from V and 2 bases from J, with 15 bases in between. Germline V gene sequence: CDR1 DFQATT, CDR2 SNEGSKA (reference sequence). The CDR3 runs 14 residues. In DNA form, the CDR3 reads TGCAGTGCCCGTCGAGCGGGTCTCACAGATACGCAGTATTTT. This translates into CSARRAGLTDTQYF.

This clonotype appeared once. This chain links TRBV28 with TRBJ2-2; the D is unclear. There are 11 residues in the CDR3. Trimming shortened V by 11 bases and J by 5 bases, and 9 bases separated the two germline ends. Germline CDR1 is MDHEN and CDR2 is SYDVKM. The CDR3 is CAGRRTGELFF. The CDR3 DNA reads as TGTGCCGGGCGACGGACCGGGGAGCTGTTTTTT.

The chain links TRBV6-5 to TRBJ1-5; 9 bases are a match to TRBD1. The ends lost 8 bases at V and 3 bases at J; junction bases unmatched: 5. Germline assignment: CDR1 MNHEY and CDR2 SVGAGI. The CDR3 has 14 residues. The CDR3 region has the DNA TGTGCCAGCGGGACAGGGACCGACAATCAGCCCCAGCATTTT. Its translation is CASGTGTDNQPQHF.

The rearrangement links TRBV5-4 to TRBJ2-5; D not certain. The length of the CDR3 is 13 residues. V shed 2 bases and J shed 2 bases, with 7 bases lying between them. Germline-derived CDR1 and CDR2 are SGHNT and YYREEE (reference sequence). This CDR3 reads CASSFALQETQYF. In nucleotides, the CDR3 is TGTGCCAGCAGCTTCGCCTTACAAGAGACCCAGTACTTC. Based on the CDR3 plus reference TRBV5-4 and TRBJ2-5, the full variable domain is ETGVTQSPTHLIKTRGQQVTLRCSSQSGHNTVSWYQQALGQGPQFIFQYYREEENGRGNFPPRFSGLQFPNYSSELNVNALELDDSALYLCASSFALQETQYFGPGTRLLVL.

This chain joins TRBV29-1 and TRBJ2-4; 8 positions agree with TRBD1. The CDR3 loop spans 13 amino acids. Germline V lookup: CDR1 SQVTM, CDR2 ANQGSEA. With V trimmed by 4 bases and J by 6 bases, 5 bases remained unmatched. The CDR3 DNA follows: TGCAGCGTTGTTCAGGGGGCGGGAAACATTCAGTACTTC. Amino acids: CSVVQGAGNIQYF.

The genes are TRBV7-3 and TRBJ2-5; D is unclear. Germline CDR1 is SGHTA and CDR2 is FQGTGA. V lost 5 bases, J lost 4 bases, and 11 bases lay in between. This CDR3 is built from 13 residues. CDR3 loop: CASSPDWGETQYF. CDR3 nucleotide sequence: TGTGCCAGCAGCCCAGATTGGGGAGAGACCCAGTACTTC.

In this sample, this clonotype turned up a few times. The V gene is TRBV6-1, the J gene TRBJ1-6; D is undetermined. Trimming removed 6 bases at V and 6 bases at J, with 6 bases between. This CDR3 is built from 12 residues. Per the germline V gene, CDR1 is MNHNS and CDR2 is SASEGT. The CDR3 is CASRRSNSPLHF. The CDR3, as DNA: TGTGCCAGCAGGCGTTCTAATTCACCCCTCCACTTT.

The J gene is TRBJ2-5, the V gene TRBV11-2; 8 bases agree with TRBD1. Germline V gives CDR1 SGHAT, CDR2 FQNNGV. The CDR3 extends over 17 amino acids. The V gene end was trimmed by 7 bases and the J gene end by 2 bases; junction bases not matched to a gene: 15. The CDR3 loop is CASTRSLGTGFQETQYF. The CDR3 DNA is TGTGCCAGCACTCGGTCTCTGGGGACAGGTTTTCAAGAGACCCAGTACTTC.

The V and J genes are TRBV27 and TRBJ2-1; TRBD1 agrees at 9 bases. Germline lookup yields CDR1 MNHEY and CDR2 SMNVEV (reference sequence). V lost 6 bases to trimming and J lost 4 bases; unmatched junction nucleotides: 10. This CDR3 spans 16 amino acids. In nucleotides, the CDR3 is TGTGCCAGCAGCCAAACCGGGGGACAGGGTTACAATGAGCAGTTCTTC. Protein sequence: CASSQTGGQGYNEQFF.

This chain uses TRBV19 with TRBJ2-7, with D perhaps matching TRBD1 (6 bases). Trimming removed 5 bases at V and 6 bases at J, with 17 bases between. This CDR3 has 14 residues. Germline CDR1 reads LNHDA; CDR2 reads SQIVND (reference sequence). The CDR3: CASSETGISPEQYF. The CDR3 DNA sequence: TGTGCCAGTAGTGAGACAGGTATCTCCCCCGAGCAGTACTTC. Full variable domain (rest looked up from reference TRBV19 and TRBJ2-7): DGGITQSPKYLFRKEGQNVTLSCEQNLNHDAMYWYRQDPGQGLRLIYYSQIVNDFQKGDIAEGYSVSREKKESFPLTVTSAQKNPTAFYLCASSETGISPEQYFGPGTRLTVT.

This rearrangement joins TRBV5-1 to TRBJ2-5; D perhaps matches TRBD2 (6 bases). The V end was cut by 4 bases, the J end by 5 bases, with 18 bases between. The germline V gene encodes CDR1 SGHRS and CDR2 YFSETQ. The CDR3 loop spans 15 amino acids. The CDR3 reads CASSTWTEGLETQYF. The CDR3 DNA follows: TGCGCCAGCAGCACCTGGACGGAGGGTTTGGAGACCCAGTACTTC. The complete variable domain, with remaining parts taken from reference TRBV5-1 and TRBJ2-5, reads KAGVTQTPRYLIKTRGQQVTLSCSPISGHRSVSWYQQTPGQGLQFLFEYFSETQRNKGNFPGRFSGRQFSNSRSEMNVSTLELGDSALYLCASSTWTEGLETQYFGPGTRLLVL.

This rearrangement joins TRBV4-1 to TRBJ2-7; weak D call: TRBD1 (6 bases). The CDR3 runs 16 residues. CDR1 MGHRA and CDR2 YSYEKL come from the germline V gene. Trimming left V 4 bases short and J 7 bases short, with 23 bases between. CDR3 sequence (DNA): TGCGCCAGCAGCCCTCGGCGGGCCGGGGTAAGGGGGGAGCAGTACTTC. This translates into CASSPRRAGVRGEQYF.

The chain couples TRBV28 to TRBJ2-7, with TRBD1 as a possible D gene (6 bases). The CDR3 covers 15 residues. V was pared by 4 bases and J by 3 bases, with 16 bases between. Germline CDR1 and CDR2: MDHEN and SYDVKM. The CDR3 sequence is CASSSPSDSHYEQYF. In nucleotides, the CDR3 is TGTGCCAGCAGTTCCCCCTCGGACAGCCACTACGAGCAGTACTTC.

The rearrangement links TRBV5-1 to TRBJ2-7; a possible D gene is TRBD2 (5 bases). The CDR3 loop spans 14 amino acids. CDR1 SGHRS and CDR2 YFSETQ come from the germline V gene. V lost 6 bases and J lost 2, with 15 bases in between. The chain's CDR3 is CASNSGNPTYEQYF. In nucleotides, the CDR3 is TGCGCCAGCAATTCCGGGAACCCAACCTACGAGCAGTACTTC. The full variable domain, its missing parts supplied by reference TRBV5-1 and TRBJ2-7, is KAGVTQTPRYLIKTRGQQVTLSCSPISGHRSVSWYQQTPGQGLQFLFEYFSETQRNKGNFPGRFSGRQFSNSRSEMNVSTLELGDSALYLCASNSGNPTYEQYFGPGTRLTVT.

The rearrangement links TRBV20-1 to TRBJ2-3; no definite D call. Looked up from germline, CDR1 is DFQATT and CDR2 is SNEGSKA (reference sequence). Trimming left V 6 bases short and J 3 bases short, with 10 bases between. The CDR3 length is 12 residues. CDR3 sequence reads: CSAPDQTDTQYF. The CDR3 nucleotides read TGCAGTGCCCCTGACCAAACAGATACGCAGTATTTT.

Only one count was recorded for this clonotype. The J gene is TRBJ2-3, the V gene TRBV10-3, with TRBD1 matching over 8 bases. V dropped 2 bases and J dropped 4; count of bases not matched to a gene: 5. Per germline, CDR1 ENHRY and CDR2 SYGVKD. The length of the CDR3 is 15 residues. In DNA form, the CDR3 reads TGTGCCATCAGTGAGCCGACAGGGGTGGCAGATACGCAGTATTTT. This encodes CAISEPTGVADTQYF.

This clonotype was recorded once. V and J are TRBV5-1 and TRBJ2-3; possibly TRBD2 for D (7 bases). Trimming shortened V by 0 bases and J by 4 bases, and 15 bases separated the two germline ends. The CDR3 length is 16 residues. Germline assignment: CDR1 SGHRS and CDR2 YFSETQ. CDR3 residues: CASSLAGGGAPDTQYF. The CDR3 nucleotides are TGCGCCAGCAGCTTGGCCGGAGGGGGGGCCCCAGATACGCAGTATTTT. Combining the CDR3 with reference TRBV5-1 and TRBJ2-3 gives the whole variable domain KAGVTQTPRYLIKTRGQQVTLSCSPISGHRSVSWYQQTPGQGLQFLFEYFSETQRNKGNFPGRFSGRQFSNSRSEMNVSTLELGDSALYLCASSLAGGGAPDTQYFGPGTRLTVL.